This is a list of T cell receptor beta chains from one sample in a study of blood T cell repertoires in COVID-19. Libraries were prepared by immunoSEQ multiplex PCR; TCRdb keeps only in-frame clonotypes and omits some of them. The sample yields 300,000 to 400,000 clones, 80% to 90% seen once. The sample was PBMCs or T cells enriched from blood (not recorded which). These receptors were obtained from a young man who had recovered from COVID-19. Both conserved end residues are part of each CDR3. A D gene is named only where the DNA matches it firmly. Clone size is not always given. Where it is, it says once, few, many or a class for expanded clones.

-	TRBJ1-3	TRBV28	TRBD1	CASSLLLRTGGNTIYF	TGTGCCAGCAGTCTATTACTACGGACAGGGGGAAACACCATATATTTT
once	TRBJ1-2	TRBV12-5	-	CASGLARGGYTF	TGTGCTAGTGGTTTGGCCCGGGGAGGCTACACCTTC
once	TRBJ1-2	TRBV6-5	TRBD1	CASDPGTVYGYTF	TGTGCCTCAGATCCAGGGACAGTCTATGGCTACACCTTC
-	TRBJ2-2	TRBV6-4	TRBD2	CASRDNLAGGPRTGELFF	TGTGCCAGCAGAGACAACCTAGCGGGAGGGCCGCGGACCGGGGAGCTGTTTTTT
-	TRBJ2-5	TRBV12-5	-	CASGFFPSGQGGLGKTQYF	TGTGCTAGTGGTTTTTTCCCCTCGGGGCAGGGGGGATTGGGAAAGACCCAGTACTTC
-	TRBJ1-2	TRBV9	-	CASSVGRQANYGYTF	TGTGCCAGCAGCGTAGGGCGACAGGCAAACTATGGCTACACCTTC
-	TRBJ2-1	TRBV6-6	TRBD1	CASSYWTGYNEQFF	TGTGCCAGCAGTTACTGGACAGGTTACAATGAGCAGTTCTTC
-	TRBJ2-7	TRBV19	TRBD1	CASSISFTGAYEQYF	TGTGCCAGTAGTATAAGTTTCACAGGGGCCTACGAGCAGTACTTC
-	TRBJ2-7	TRBV3-1/TRBV3-2	TRBD1	CASSFRTGGSDEQYF	TGTGCCAGCAGCTTTCGGACAGGGGGAAGTGACGAGCAGTACTTC
-	TRBJ2-5	TRBV18	-	CASSPRIEETQYF	TGTGCCAGCTCACCACGCATAGAAGAGACCCAGTACTTC
-	TRBJ2-1	TRBV1	-	CTSSRRVSGRDEQFF	TGCACCAGCAGCCGCCGGGTCAGCGGTCGGGATGAGCAGTTCTTC
few	TRBJ1-4	TRBV5-8	TRBD1	CASSFGTGGEKLFF	TGTGCCAGCAGCTTCGGGACAGGGGGTGAAAAACTGTTTTTT
-	TRBJ1-6	TRBV19	TRBD1	CASSKRDSSSYNSPLHF	TGTGCCAGTAGTAAAAGGGACAGCAGCTCCTATAATTCACCCCTCCACTTT
-	TRBJ2-2	TRBV2	-	CASSDQGKLNTGELFF	TGTGCCAGCAGTGATCAGGGCAAACTTAACACCGGGGAGCTGTTTTTT
-	TRBJ2-7	TRBV4-2	TRBD1	CASSRPGQGYNEQYF	TGTGCCAGCAGCCGTCCGGGACAGGGCTACAACGAGCAGTACTTC
-	TRBJ1-1	TRBV19	-	CASTWRSRGTEAFF	TGTGCCAGTACCTGGAGGTCCCGCGGCACTGAAGCTTTCTTT
-	TRBJ1-5	TRBV6-1	-	CASSGRETGSNQPQHF	TGTGCCAGCAGTGGCCGCGAGACAGGTAGCAATCAGCCCCAGCATTTT
-	TRBJ1-1	TRBV6-5	TRBD1	CASTPGQGFPEAFF	TGTGCCAGCACTCCGGGACAGGGGTTCCCTGAAGCTTTCTTT
-	TRBJ2-5	TRBV2	TRBD1	CASSEGTVQETQYF	TGTGCCAGCAGCGAGGGGACAGTCCAAGAGACCCAGTACTTC
-	TRBJ1-2	TRBV7-9	TRBD1	CASSRTGSRLNYGYTF	TGTGCCAGCAGCCGGACAGGTTCTCGCCTGAACTATGGCTACACCTTC
-	TRBJ2-7	TRBV9	-	CASSVVDSPYEQYF	TGTGCCAGCAGCGTAGTAGACAGTCCCTACGAGCAGTACTTC
-	TRBJ2-3	TRBV4-1	TRBD2	CASSQAPGRASTDTQYF	TGCGCCAGCAGCCAAGCCCCAGGGAGGGCTAGCACAGATACGCAGTATTTT
-	TRBJ2-1	TRBV28	TRBD1	CASSRTDRDYNEQFF	TGTGCCAGCAGTAGAACCGACAGGGACTACAATGAGCAGTTCTTC
-	TRBJ1-2	TRBV20-1	-	CSASGRQDFYGYTF	TGCAGTGCTAGTGGGCGGCAGGACTTCTATGGCTACACCTTC
-	TRBJ1-6	TRBV28	-	CASSLSRGLNSPLHF	TGTGCCAGCAGTTTATCTCGGGGGTTAAATTCACCCCTCCACTTT
-	TRBJ1-1	TRBV5-1	-	CASSLSGQNTEAFF	TGCGCCAGCAGCTTGTCTGGCCAGAACACTGAAGCTTTCTTT